Listed here are 30 T cell receptor beta chains from one sample, sequenced in a study of neurological immune-mediated disorders. Time point specified: longitudinal time-point 3. In TCRdb, the 5' RACE reads were re-called with MiXCR into one record per CDR3 protein. The table records around 97,000 distinct CDR3 sequences, under 14% of them present only once. Material: PBMCs. The receptors were sampled from a female donor with HTLV-1-associated myelopathy (HAM/TSP).

This clonotype was recorded many times. J is TRBJ1-1 and V is TRBV29-1; 11 positions agree with TRBD1. V lost 6 bases, J lost 10 bases, and 13 bases stayed unmatched. The CDR3 covers 14 residues. Germline V CDR1 and CDR2: SQVTM, ANQGSEA. The CDR3 coding sequence is TGCAGCGTGGCGGCCGGGACAGGGGGAGTTAGAGCTTTCTTT. Translating it yields CSVAAGTGGVRAFF.

This clonotype has just a few counts. The chain combines TRBV29-1 with TRBJ1-3, with 10 nucleotides matching TRBD1. V was pared by 6 bases and J by 3 bases, with 8 bases of the junction left unmatched. The CDR3 runs 15 residues. Germline V lookup: CDR1 SQVTM, CDR2 ANQGSEA. CDR3 protein: CSVRATGGNGNTIYF. The DNA of the CDR3 is TGCAGCGTGAGGGCGACAGGGGGCAATGGAAACACCATATATTTT.

There are many counts of this clonotype. V is TRBV9 and J is TRBJ2-7; D not resolved. CDR3 size: 12 residues. Trimming left V 3 bases short and J 4 bases short, with 8 bases between. Germline V gives CDR1 SGDLS, CDR2 YYNGEE. In DNA, the CDR3 is TGTGCCAGCAGCGGAGTTGAATACGAGCAGTACTTC. It yields the protein CASSGVEYEQYF.

In DNA form, the CDR3 reads TGCGCCAGCAGCAAAGGAATACAGGGGCCAGATACGCAGTATTTT. Residues: CASSKGIQGPDTQYF. The chain carries TRBV5-1 and TRBJ2-3, with 7 nucleotides matching TRBD1. The germline V gene encodes CDR1 SGHRS and CDR2 YFSETQ. J gave up 4 bases and V 4 bases, and 9 bases lay outside the gene matches. The CDR3 has 15 residues.

This clonotype has at least ten counts. CDR3 sequence reads: CASRRGDYEQYF. The CDR3 DNA reads TGCGCCAGCAGGCGGGGTGACTACGAGCAGTACTTC. The rearrangement links TRBV5-1 to TRBJ2-7; the D gene is possibly TRBD2 (6 bases). This CDR3 has 12 amino acids. V was shortened by 5 bases and J by 3 bases, with 9 bases between the two germline ends. Per the germline V gene, CDR1 is SGHRS and CDR2 is YFSETQ.

This clonotype was recorded at least ten times. The chain uses TRBV29-1 and TRBJ2-1; no reliable D call. The V end lost 8 bases, the J end lost 0 bases, and 14 bases lay between the germline ends. Germline V gene data show CDR1 as SQVTM and CDR2 as ANQGSEA. The CDR3 loop spans 14 amino acids. The chain's CDR3 is CSISTDSSYNEQFF. The CDR3 DNA reads TGCAGCATCTCGACTGATAGCTCCTACAATGAGCAGTTCTTC.

This clonotype was seen more than once but under ten times. V usage is TRBV5-1 and J usage is TRBJ2-6, with TRBD1 matching 8 bases. The trim removed 0 bases at V and 2 bases at J, leaving 7 bases unmatched. This CDR3 comprises 18 residues. CDR1 and CDR2 (germline): SGHRS, YFSETQ. The CDR3 spells CASSLEYQGAAGANVLTF. The CDR3 DNA follows: TGCGCCAGCAGCTTGGAGTATCAGGGGGCGGCTGGGGCCAACGTCCTGACTTTC.

Of note for this clonotype: This clone may be a read error of a much larger clone one base away. The gene calls are TRBV12-3 or TRBV12-4 and TRBJ2-3, with D unclear. This CDR3 comprises 11 residues. V was cut by 3 bases and J by 8 bases, with 6 bases left in between. CDR3 nucleotide sequence: TGTGCCAGCAGTTTTCGAAGTACGCAGTATTTT. Translated, it gives CASSFRSTQYF.

There are many counts of this clonotype. The chain carries TRBV24-1 and TRBJ2-1; D might be TRBD1 or TRBD2, each matching 6 bases. Germline loops: CDR1 KGHDR, CDR2 SFDVKD. V was pared by 7 bases and J by 7 bases, with 16 bases between. The CDR3 covers 14 residues. The CDR3 bases are TGTGCCACCAGCGACCCGAGGGGGAGGAATGAGCAGTTCTTC. Its translation: CATSDPRGRNEQFF.

This clonotype was observed at least ten times. The chain uses TRBV5-1 and TRBJ2-2; D remains ambiguous. CDR1 is SGHRS and CDR2 is YFSETQ in the germline V gene. There are 13 residues in the CDR3. Trimming took 2 bases from V and 6 from J, leaving 8 bases between them. The CDR3 DNA reads as TGCGCCAGCAGCTTCAAGGGCCCCGGGGAGCTGTTTTTT. It translates to CASSFKGPGELFF.

There are many counts of this clonotype. The rearrangement links TRBV7-9 to TRBJ2-3; tentatively, D is TRBD1 (5 bases). The V and J ends lost 1 base and 8 bases respectively, with 13 bases between them. Germline loops: CDR1 SEHNR, CDR2 FQNEAQ (reference sequence). The CDR3 runs 14 residues. The CDR3 sequence is CASSLETLGATQYF. The CDR3 nucleotides read TGTGCCAGCAGCTTAGAAACTCTTGGGGCTACGCAGTATTTT. Full variable domain (missing parts from reference TRBV7-9 and TRBJ2-3): DTGVSQNPRHKITKRGQNVTFRCDPISEHNRLYWYRQTLGQGPEFLTYFQNEAQLEKSRLLSDRFSAERPKGSFSTLEIQRTEQGDSAMYLCASSLETLGATQYFGPGTRLTVL.

The sample holds many counts of this clonotype. J is TRBJ2-7 and V is TRBV10-3; D not resolved. Trimming shortened V by 4 bases and J by 7 bases, and 11 bases separated the two germline ends. Per the germline V gene, CDR1 is ENHRY and CDR2 is SYGVKD. The CDR3 has 12 residues. The CDR3 bases are TGTGCCATCAGTGTTGCGCGAGAAGAGCAGTACTTC. As protein: CAISVAREEQYF.

In this sample, this clonotype turned up many times. The chain recombines TRBV5-1 with TRBJ2-7; 11 nucleotides agree with TRBD1. Unmatched junction bases numbered 9, after V lost 3 bases and J lost 7 bases. The CDR3 spans 15 residues. CDR1 and CDR2 from the germline V gene are SGHRS and YFSETQ. CDR3 DNA sequence: TGCGCCAGCAGCTCCCCGGACAGGGGGCGTGATGAGCAGTACTTC. Encoded protein: CASSSPDRGRDEQYF. The full variable domain, with the rest looked up from reference TRBV5-1 and TRBJ2-7, is KAGVTQTPRYLIKTRGQQVTLSCSPISGHRSVSWYQQTPGQGLQFLFEYFSETQRNKGNFPGRFSGRQFSNSRSEMNVSTLELGDSALYLCASSSPDRGRDEQYFGPGTRLTVT.

The sample holds many counts of this clonotype. The rearrangement links TRBV20-1 to TRBJ1-2; D is uncertain. V dropped 2 bases and J dropped 2 bases, with 15 bases sitting between them. Germline-derived CDR1 and CDR2 are DFQATT and SNEGSKA (reference sequence). This CDR3 is built from 15 residues. The CDR3 reads CSARPLRLSNYGYTF. As DNA, the CDR3 is TGCAGTGCTAGACCCCTTCGGCTAAGCAACTATGGCTACACCTTC.

A few counts support this clonotype. The chain is built from TRBV2 and TRBJ2-5; weak D call: TRBD1 (6 bases). This CDR3 contains 13 residues. V was cut by 6 bases and J by 5 bases, with 13 bases left in between. CDR1 and CDR2 (germline): SNHLY, FYNNEI. The DNA of the CDR3 is TGTGCCAGCAGCCTACAGGGTACGGAGACCCAGTACTTC. It codes for CASSLQGTETQYF.

As for this clonotype: This likely comes from a read error, as the CDR3 has no conserved phenylalanine or tryptophan at its end. No DNA is shown, since the ends of the CDR3 on it are uncertain; the CDR3 is the one TCRdb lists. CDR3 sequence: CASSPRDGTYEQDL. V is TRBV5-1 and J is TRBJ2-7; the D call TRBD1 from the table was never checked on the DNA. The CDR3 is 14 amino acids long, termini counted. Germline CDR1 and CDR2: SGHRS and YFSETQ.

Of note for this clonotype: One base away lies a much larger clone, so this may be a sequencing read error. The V and J genes are TRBV18 and TRBJ2-5, with 8 nucleotides matching TRBD1. Unmatched junction bases numbered 7, after V lost 3 bases and J lost 4 bases. Germline V CDR1 and CDR2: KGHSH, LQKENI. The CDR3 spans 15 residues. DNA of the CDR3: TGTGCCAGCTCACCGGACAGGGAGTTTAGAGAGACCCAGTACTTC. Protein: CASSPDREFRETQYF.

V gene TRBV5-1 combines with J gene TRBJ2-7; 9 bases fit TRBD1. Unmatched junction bases numbered 16, after V lost 3 bases and J lost 6 bases. The CDR3 is made up of 17 amino acids. Germline-derived CDR1 and CDR2 are SGHRS and YFSETQ. The CDR3 loop is CASSSIVPGTGLPEQYF. The CDR3, as DNA: TGCGCCAGCAGCTCGATAGTCCCCGGGACAGGGCTTCCCGAGCAGTACTTC.

This clonotype was recorded a few times. A much larger clone lies one base from this, so it may be a read error. This chain links TRBV2 with TRBJ2-1; TRBD2 matches at 8 bases. Germline CDR1 SNHLY, CDR2 FYNNEI. The CDR3 length is 15 residues. The CDR3 is CVSKSEGTSYNEQFF. CDR3 bases: TGTGTCAGCAAGTCCGAGGGGACTAGCTACAATGAGCAGTTCTTC. Variable domain in full (rest from reference TRBV2 and TRBJ2-1): EPEVTQTPSHQVTQMGQEVILRCVPISNHLYFYWYRQILGQKVEFLVSFYNNEISEKSEIFDDQFSVERPDGSNFTLKIRSTKLEDSAMYFCVSKSEGTSYNEQFFGPGTRLTVL.

This clonotype was seen repeatedly, ten times or more. The rearrangement joins TRBV5-1 to TRBJ2-1, with TRBD2 identical over 13 bases. The trim removed 4 bases at V and 3 bases at J, leaving 4 bases unmatched. This CDR3 spans 16 amino acids. Germline CDR1 and CDR2: SGHRS and YFSETQ. In DNA, the CDR3 is TGCGCCAGCAGCCCCGGGACTAGCGGGGTCTACAATGAGCAGTTCTTC. Encoded protein: CASSPGTSGVYNEQFF.

This clonotype has a handful of counts. The rearrangement uses TRBV20-1 and TRBJ2-7, with TRBD1 matching over 8 bases. The CDR3 runs to 15 residues. The junction had 7 bases not matched to a gene; V was cut back by 0 bases and J by 3 bases. The V gene's germline CDR1 is DFQATT and CDR2 SNEGSKA (reference sequence). CDR3 bases: TGCAGTGCTAGAGACCCCGGGACAGGAGGCTACGAGCAGTACTTC. Encoded protein: CSARDPGTGGYEQYF.

With regard to this clonotype: A much larger clone differs by one base, so this may be a read error. The conserved phenylalanine or tryptophan normally closing the CDR3 is absent here, so this likely arose from a read error. The chain carries TRBV5-1 and TRBJ2-1; D might be TRBD2 (7 bases). This CDR3 comprises 15 residues. Germline CDR1 and CDR2: SGHRS and YFSETQ. Trimming took 6 bases from V and 2 from J, leaving 15 bases between them. CDR3 loop: CASKERGGAYNEQFV. The CDR3 DNA reads as TGCGCCAGCAAAGAAAGGGGGGGGGCCTACAATGAGCAGTTCGTC.

The table lists this clonotype with many counts. The chain is built from TRBV20-1 and TRBJ2-3, with D possibly being TRBD1 or TRBD2 (6 bases each). The V end was cut by 7 bases, the J end by 3 bases, with 17 bases between. Germline CDR1 and CDR2: DFQATT and SNEGSKA (reference sequence). CDR3 length: 14 amino acids. CDR3 nucleotides: TGCAGTGGGAGCATACAGGGAGGAACAGATACGCAGTATTTT. Amino acid sequence: CSGSIQGGTDTQYF.

This clonotype was seen ten or more times. The chain uses TRBV3-1 and TRBJ2-7; D gene ambiguous. In germline, CDR1 is LGHDT, CDR2 YNNKEL (reference sequence). The germline V and J ends were trimmed by 2 bases and 2 bases, with 10 bases remaining between them. This CDR3 region has 14 residues. CDR3 protein: CASSQPGGPYEQYF. In nucleotides, the CDR3 is TGTGCCAGCAGCCAACCCGGTGGCCCCTACGAGCAGTACTTC.

This clonotype was detected many times. This chain connects TRBV20-1 to TRBJ2-2; possible D gene TRBD2, 5 bases. The ends were cut back, 0 bases at V and 6 bases at J, with 17 bases in the middle. This CDR3 contains 16 residues. Germline lookup yields CDR1 DFQATT and CDR2 SNEGSKA (reference sequence). The CDR3 here is CSARDPSGKWAGELFF. In nucleotides, the CDR3 is TGCAGTGCTAGAGATCCTTCGGGGAAGTGGGCCGGGGAGCTGTTTTTT.

This clonotype showed up many times. This sequence joins TRBV12-5 and TRBJ2-5, with 8 nucleotides matching TRBD2. This CDR3 comprises 14 residues. V lost 3 bases to trimming and J lost 7 bases; unmatched junction nucleotides: 7. Germline values: CDR1 LGHNT, CDR2 FRNRAP. CDR3 DNA sequence: TGTGCTAGTGGTTTCTCGGGGGGGTCCGGGACCCAGTACTTC. Translating it yields CASGFSGGSGTQYF.

There are many counts of this clonotype. The chain has TRBV12-3 or TRBV12-4 and TRBJ2-1, with 13 bases fitting TRBD2. The trim removed 6 bases at V and 9 bases at J, leaving 11 bases unmatched. The CDR3 extends over 16 amino acids. The CDR3 is CASSSRTSGGGGEQFF. The CDR3 region has the DNA TGTGCCAGCAGCTCCAGGACTAGCGGGGGTGGGGGTGAGCAGTTCTTC.

This clonotype was observed at least ten times. CDR3 region: CSARVWGAYTEAFF. CDR3 in DNA: TGCAGTGCTAGAGTCTGGGGGGCTTACACTGAAGCTTTCTTT. The chain recombines TRBV20-1 with TRBJ1-1; D is perhaps TRBD1 (6 bases). Trimming shortened V by 1 base and J by 3 bases, and 12 bases separated the two germline ends. Germline CDR1 reads DFQATT; CDR2 reads SNEGSKA (reference sequence). CDR3 size: 14 residues.

This clonotype was seen at least ten times. The CDR3 region is CASSLGGGPSTDTQYF. For the CDR3, the DNA is TGTGCCAGCAGCTTAGGAGGCGGACCCAGCACAGATACGCAGTATTTT. V is TRBV11-2 and J is TRBJ2-3; D is undetermined. Trimming stripped 1 base from V and 0 bases from J, with 11 bases between. The CDR3 is 16 amino acids. From germline, CDR1 is SGHAT and CDR2 FQNNGV.

This clonotype was seen repeatedly, ten times or more. The genes are TRBV12-3 or TRBV12-4 and TRBJ2-7; D is perhaps TRBD1 (5 bases). The CDR3 contains 14 residues. V lost 5 bases and J lost 0, with 11 bases in between. In nucleotides, the CDR3 is TGTGCCAGCAGTCAGACAGAAAGCTCCTACGAGCAGTACTTC. This gives the protein CASSQTESSYEQYF.